The 2 T cell receptor beta chains reported below all come from one sample, sequenced in a study of vaccination and CD4 T cells after COVID-19. Treatment noted: approximately 9-day PBMC culture with coronavirus spike peptide pools or control peptides (ViraFEST assay). At the Johns Hopkins FTIC core, DNA taken from cultured CD4+ T cells was sequenced by way of the Oncomine TCR Beta short-read assay. Each CDR3 protein is one row after TCRdb ran MiXCR on the PCR reads. Of approximately 13,000 distinct CDR3 sequences in the sample, 55% are singletons; the top ten hold about a sixth. For these TCRs, the target antigens are not known. The sample consisted of CD4+ T cells from blood, cultured in vitro. The receptors come from a human donor who had recovered from COVID-19.

This sequence joins TRBV2 and TRBJ2-7; 7 nucleotides line up with TRBD1. The CDR3 runs 12 residues. J was trimmed by 2 bases and V by 10 bases; bases with no gene match: 5. The germline CDR1 and CDR2 sequences are SNHLY and FYNNEI. The CDR3 spells CATTGQTYEQYF. The CDR3, as DNA: TGTGCCACCACGGGACAGACCTACGAGCAGTACTTC.

This sequence joins TRBV7-2 and TRBJ2-3, with TRBD2 matching over 9 bases. The germline V gene has CDR1 SGHTA and CDR2 FQGNSA. The trim removed 2 bases at V and 7 bases at J, leaving 7 bases unmatched. There are 15 residues in the CDR3. Written as DNA, the CDR3 is TGTGCCAGCAGCTTATCGGGTCTAGCGGGAAATACGCAGTATTTT. Translated: CASSLSGLAGNTQYF.